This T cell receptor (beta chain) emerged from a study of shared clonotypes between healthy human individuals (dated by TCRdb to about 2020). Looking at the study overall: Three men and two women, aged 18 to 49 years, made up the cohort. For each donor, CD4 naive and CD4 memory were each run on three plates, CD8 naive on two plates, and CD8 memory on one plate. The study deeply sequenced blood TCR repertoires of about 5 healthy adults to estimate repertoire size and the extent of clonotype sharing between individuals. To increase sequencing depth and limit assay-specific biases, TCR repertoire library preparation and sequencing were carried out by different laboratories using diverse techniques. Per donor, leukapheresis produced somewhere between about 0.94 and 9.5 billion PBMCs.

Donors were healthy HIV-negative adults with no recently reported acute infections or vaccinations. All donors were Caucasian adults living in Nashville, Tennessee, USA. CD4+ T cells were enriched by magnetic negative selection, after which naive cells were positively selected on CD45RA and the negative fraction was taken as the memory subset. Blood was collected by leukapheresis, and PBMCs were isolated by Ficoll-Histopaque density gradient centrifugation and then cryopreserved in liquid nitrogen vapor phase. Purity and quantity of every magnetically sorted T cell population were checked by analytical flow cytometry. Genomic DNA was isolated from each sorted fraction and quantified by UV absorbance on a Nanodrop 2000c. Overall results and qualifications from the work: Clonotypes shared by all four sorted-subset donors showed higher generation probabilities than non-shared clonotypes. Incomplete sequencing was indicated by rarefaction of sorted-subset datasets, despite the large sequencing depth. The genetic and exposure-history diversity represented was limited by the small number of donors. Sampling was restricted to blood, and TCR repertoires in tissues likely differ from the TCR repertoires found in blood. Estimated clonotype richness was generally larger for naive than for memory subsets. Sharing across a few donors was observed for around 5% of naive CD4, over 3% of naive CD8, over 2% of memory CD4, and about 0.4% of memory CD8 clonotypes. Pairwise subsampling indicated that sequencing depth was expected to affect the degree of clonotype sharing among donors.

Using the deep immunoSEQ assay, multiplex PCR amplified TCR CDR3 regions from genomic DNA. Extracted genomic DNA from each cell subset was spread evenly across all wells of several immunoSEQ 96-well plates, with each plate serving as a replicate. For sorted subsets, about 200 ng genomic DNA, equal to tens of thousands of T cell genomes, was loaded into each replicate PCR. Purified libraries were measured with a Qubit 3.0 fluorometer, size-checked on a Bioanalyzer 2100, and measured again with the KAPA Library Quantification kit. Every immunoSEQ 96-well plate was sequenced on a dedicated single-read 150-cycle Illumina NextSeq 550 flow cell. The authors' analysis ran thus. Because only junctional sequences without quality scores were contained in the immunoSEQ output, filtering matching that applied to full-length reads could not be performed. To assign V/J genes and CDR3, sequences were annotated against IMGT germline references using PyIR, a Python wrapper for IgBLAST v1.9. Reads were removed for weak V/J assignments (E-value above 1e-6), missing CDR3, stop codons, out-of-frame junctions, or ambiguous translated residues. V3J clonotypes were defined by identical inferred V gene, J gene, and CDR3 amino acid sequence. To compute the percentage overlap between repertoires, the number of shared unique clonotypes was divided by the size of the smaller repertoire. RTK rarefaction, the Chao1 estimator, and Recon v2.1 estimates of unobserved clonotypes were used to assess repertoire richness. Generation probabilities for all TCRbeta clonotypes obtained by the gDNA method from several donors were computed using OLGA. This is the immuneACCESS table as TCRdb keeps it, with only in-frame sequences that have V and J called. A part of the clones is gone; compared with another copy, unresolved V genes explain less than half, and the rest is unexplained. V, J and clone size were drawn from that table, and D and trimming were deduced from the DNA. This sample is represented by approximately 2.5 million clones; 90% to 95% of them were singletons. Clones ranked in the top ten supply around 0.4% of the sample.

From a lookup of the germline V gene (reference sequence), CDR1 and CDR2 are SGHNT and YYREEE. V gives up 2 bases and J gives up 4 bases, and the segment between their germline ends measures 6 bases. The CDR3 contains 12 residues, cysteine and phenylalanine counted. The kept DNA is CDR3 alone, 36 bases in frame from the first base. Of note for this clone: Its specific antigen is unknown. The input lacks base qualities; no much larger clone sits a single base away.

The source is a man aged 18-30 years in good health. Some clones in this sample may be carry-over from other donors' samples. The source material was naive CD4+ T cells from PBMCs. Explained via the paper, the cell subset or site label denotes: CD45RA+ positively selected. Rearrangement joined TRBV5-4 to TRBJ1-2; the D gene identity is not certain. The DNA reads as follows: TGTGCCAGCAGCTTATCCACCTATGGCTACACCTTC. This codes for CASSLSTYGYTF. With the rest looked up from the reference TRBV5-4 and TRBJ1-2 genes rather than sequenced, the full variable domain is ETGVTQSPTHLIKTRGQQVTLRCSSQSGHNTVSWYQQALGQGPQFIFQYYREEENGRGNFPPRFSGLQFPNYSSELNVNALELDDSALYLCASSLSTYGYTFGSGTRLTVV.